A single TCR beta chain is shown here with its context. Its antigen is not known. The sample originates from a study of radiotherapy plus CTLA-4 blockade in lung cancer. Libraries were prepared by immunoSEQ multiplex PCR; TCRdb keeps only in-frame clonotypes and omits some of them. The data hold some 74,000 clones, with more than 75% observed a single time. Trimming took off 5 bases at V and 6 bases at J, with 14 bases between the two ends. CDR3 size: 13 residues. In germline, CDR1 is SGHNT, CDR2 YENEEA. Study-level points and caveats: Reportedly, early blood T cell clone dynamics best predicted response, with interferon-beta.

V is TRBV11-3 and J is TRBJ2-7, with D tentatively TRBD1 (5 bases). This specimen was peripheral blood, taken from a patient treated with radiotherapy plus ipilimumab. The receptor's source is a human donor with non-small cell lung cancer who had a complete response to radiotherapy plus ipilimumab. CDR3 amino acids: CASSVGENREQYF. In DNA, the CDR3 is TGTGCCAGCAGCGTAGGGGAAAATCGCGAGCAGTACTTC.